Below, one TCR beta chain is given with its context. Its matching antigen is unknown. Triplicate sorting captured roughly 300,000 cells each from every CD8+ T cell subset. In preparing the TRB cDNA libraries, 5' RACE with UMI labels was used. TCRdb re-called the 5' RACE reads, yielding one record per CDR3 amino acid sequence without DNA. The table for this sample gives tens of thousands of distinct CDR3 sequences. Germline V lookup: CDR1 SGHVS, CDR2 FQNEAQ. This CDR3 region has 15 residues. The sample comes from a study of CXCR3-negative and CXCR3-positive naive CD8 T cells. As for the study in general: Overall TRB read output was around 140 million, and each library contained about 1.5 +/- 0.3 million reads.

Study results and limitations: The study found comparably high diversity in both naive subsets and much lower diversity in memory CD8+ cells. Whereas memory cells differed, naive CXCR3-negative and CXCR3-positive cells shared similar TRBV-TRBJ usage.

The chain combines TRBV7-8 with TRBJ1-5. The sequencing input was memory CD8+ T cells from blood. This receptor was identified in a human donor in good health. Some clones in this sample may be carry-over from other donors' samples. The CDR3 protein is CASSLDDSSNQPQHF.